This T cell receptor beta chain was captured in a study of cytomegalovirus exposure and HLA in healthy donors. The PCR used 60 Vbeta and 13 Jbeta primers. The repertoire was sequenced with immunoSEQ multiplex PCR; TCRdb's copy has only in-frame clones and lacks some. The sample has some 150,000 clones; about 82% are singletons. The CDR3 spans 16 residues. Germline loops: CDR1 SEHNR, CDR2 FQNEAQ (reference sequence). V lost 7 bases to trimming and J lost 0 bases; unmatched junction nucleotides: 9. This chain uses TRBV7-9 with TRBJ1-3, with 7 nucleotides matching TRBD1. The sample taken for sequencing was PBMCs. This sequence originates from a woman under 40 in good health and CMV-seropositive. The CDR3 region is CASNKLTGDSGNTIYF. CDR3 bases: TGTGCCAGCAACAAATTAACAGGGGACTCTGGAAACACCATATATTTT.